Each of the 10 T cell receptor beta chains below was sequenced from the same sample in a study of T cell responses to AZD1222 COVID-19 vaccine. Some clones are missing from TCRdb's copy, which holds only in-frame ones; the method was immunoSEQ multiplex PCR. This sample has about 93,000 clones, with 85% to 90% found just once. The source was peripheral blood, collected 28 days after the second AZD1222 dose. These receptors all stem from an adult who received the AZD1222 COVID-19 vaccine.

This chain joins TRBV7-2 and TRBJ2-3; no clear D gene. The germline V and J ends were trimmed by 4 bases and 4 bases, with 12 bases remaining between them. This CDR3 contains 14 residues. Germline values: CDR1 SGHTA, CDR2 FQGNSA. The chain's CDR3 is CASSSSLGADTQYF. The CDR3 DNA reads as TGTGCCAGCAGCTCGTCCTTGGGCGCAGATACGCAGTATTTT.

The count of this clone is one. This sequence joins TRBV27 and TRBJ2-4; weak D call: TRBD2 (5 bases). Germline CDR1 and CDR2: MNHEY and SMNVEV (reference sequence). Trimming removed 2 bases from V and 6 bases from J, with 8 bases in between. The CDR3 covers 13 residues. This chain's CDR3 is CASSLVRGNIQYF. The DNA for the CDR3 is TGTGCCAGCAGTTTAGTCCGGGGAAACATTCAGTACTTC.

The V and J genes are TRBV6-2 or TRBV6-3 and TRBJ1-5; 7 bases line up with TRBD1. The V and J ends lost 2 bases and 7 bases, in that order; junction bases with no gene match: 5. The CDR3 covers 14 residues. CDR1 is MNHEY and CDR2 is SVGEGT in the germline V gene. CDR3 nucleotides: TGTGCCAGCAGTTACCGACAGGGAAGCCAGCCCCAGCATTTT. It is translated as CASSYRQGSQPQHF.

This chain links TRBV9 with TRBJ2-3, with unresolved D. The CDR3 has 13 residues. Germline-derived CDR1 and CDR2 are SGDLS and YYNGEE. V lost 0 bases and J 6 bases, leaving 8 bases between the germline ends. DNA for the CDR3: TGTGCCAGCAGCGTAGGGTCTGAGGATACGCAGTATTTT. Protein: CASSVGSEDTQYF.

The chain uses TRBV10-3 and TRBJ1-6; D remains unclear. The germline V and J ends were trimmed by 3 bases and 9 bases, with 9 bases remaining between them. Per the germline V gene, CDR1 is ENHRY and CDR2 is SYGVKD. This CDR3 region has 13 residues. The CDR3 bases are TGTGCCATCAGTGACGAGACCGTTTCACCCCTCCACTTT. Translation gives CAISDETVSPLHF.

The V and J genes are TRBV29-1 and TRBJ1-2; D is undetermined. Germline values: CDR1 SQVTM, CDR2 ANQGSEA. The CDR3 extends over 12 amino acids. V was shortened by 6 bases and J by 1 base, with 9 bases between the two germline ends. In nucleotides, the CDR3 is TGCAGCGTCGTAGGTTATAACTATGGCTACACCTTC. This sequence encodes CSVVGYNYGYTF.

The chain carries TRBV21-1 and TRBJ1-1. TRBV21-1 is a listed pseudogene. This CDR3 region has 17 residues. The CDR3 region is CASSKGLQVLGDTEAFF. The CDR3 bases are TGTGCCAGCAGCAAAGGACTACAGGTCCTGGGGGACACTGAAGCTTTCTTT.

The rearrangement joins TRBV6-5 to TRBJ1-1; no definite D call. Germline loops: CDR1 MNHEY, CDR2 SVGAGI. V lost 7 bases and J 5 bases, leaving 14 bases between the germline ends. The CDR3 covers 13 residues. The CDR3 DNA reads as TGTGCCAGCACCACCGTAGTAGCTACTGAAGCTTTCTTT. Translation: CASTTVVATEAFF.

This chain's CDR3 is CASSTTGQYQPQHF. In DNA, the CDR3 is TGTGCCAGTAGTACAACAGGACAGTATCAGCCCCAGCATTTT. The rearrangement links TRBV19 to TRBJ1-5, with D tentatively TRBD1 (6 bases). V dropped 4 bases and J dropped 5 bases, with 12 bases sitting between them. Germline loops: CDR1 LNHDA, CDR2 SQIVND (reference sequence). The CDR3 consists of 14 residues. Full variable domain (outside the CDR3, taken from reference TRBV19 and TRBJ1-5): DGGITQSPKYLFRKEGQNVTLSCEQNLNHDAMYWYRQDPGQGLRLIYYSQIVNDFQKGDIAEGYSVSREKKESFPLTVTSAQKNPTAFYLCASSTTGQYQPQHFGDGTRLSIL.

This sequence joins TRBV5-6 and TRBJ2-7; TRBD2 aligns across 14 bases. CDR1 and CDR2 from the germline V gene are SGHDT and YYEEEE. This CDR3 spans 18 amino acids. Losses at the gene ends were 0 bases for V and 3 bases for J; bases not matched to a gene: 8. The CDR3 nucleotides are TGTGCCAGCAGCTTGGAACCGGGACTAGCGGGGGAGGGCTACGAGCAGTACTTC. Amino acids: CASSLEPGLAGEGYEQYF. Drawing the rest from reference TRBV5-6 and TRBJ2-7, the complete variable domain is DAGVTQSPTHLIKTRGQQVTLRCSPKSGHDTVSWYQQALGQGPQFIFQYYEEEERQRGNFPDRFSGHQFPNYSSELNVNALLLGDSALYLCASSLEPGLAGEGYEQYFGPGTRLTVT.